Sequencing of this T cell receptor (beta chain) was carried out in a study of blood T cell repertoires in COVID-19. In the study overall: COVID-19 samples collected from the United States, Italy and Spain covered acute and convalescent phases. T cells, B-cell-depleted T cells, or PBMCs provided the cDNA or gDNA that served as material.

Per the original data handling: Nucleated cell number was recorded as an estimate derived from reference gene primer amplification. TCRdb's copy holds only in-frame clones and misses some; the assay was immunoSEQ multiplex PCR. V and J calls and clone size are as listed in that table; D and trimming were resolved from the DNA. Among roughly 200,000 clones listed, around 85% were seen once. The CDR3 consists of 14 residues. The germline V gene has CDR1 MNHEY and CDR2 SVGAGI. The germline V and J ends were trimmed by 0 bases and 8 bases, with 13 bases remaining between them. This chain joins TRBV6-5 and TRBJ1-2; D is possibly TRBD1 (5 bases). The sequence was obtained from a man in his fifties who had recovered from COVID-19. The sample taken for sequencing was peripheral blood. CDR3 DNA: TGTGCCAGCAGTTACTCGAGTCAGGGCGGAGGCTACACCTTC. This sequence encodes CASSYSSQGGGYTF.